This T cell receptor beta chain derives from a study of technical replicates of blood from a handful of donors. The assay was immunoSEQ multiplex PCR, and TCRdb's table has in-frame clones only and misses some. The table has 55,000 to 65,000 clones, roughly 95% seen once. The CDR3 runs 11 residues. Germline V lookup: CDR1 SEHNR, CDR2 FQNEAQ (reference sequence). The V gene lost 3 bases and the J gene lost 8 bases, with 7 bases spanning the gap. This clone was seen ten or more times. The chain links TRBV7-9 to TRBJ1-1; D gene ambiguous. Sequencing was performed on PBMCs. The sequence came from a human donor in good health. Some clones in this sample may be carry-over from other donors' samples. As DNA, the CDR3 is TGTGCCAGCAGCTTCGTTGGCGAAGCTTTCTTT. Amino acids: CASSFVGEAFF.